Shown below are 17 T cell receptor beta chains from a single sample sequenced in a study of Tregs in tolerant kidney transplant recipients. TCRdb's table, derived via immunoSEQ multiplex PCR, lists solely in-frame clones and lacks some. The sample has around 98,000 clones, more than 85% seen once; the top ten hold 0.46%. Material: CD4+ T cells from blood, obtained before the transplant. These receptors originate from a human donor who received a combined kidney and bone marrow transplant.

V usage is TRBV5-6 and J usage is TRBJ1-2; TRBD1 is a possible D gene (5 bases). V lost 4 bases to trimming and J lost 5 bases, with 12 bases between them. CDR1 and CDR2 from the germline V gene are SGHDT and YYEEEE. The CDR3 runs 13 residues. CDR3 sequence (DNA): TGTGCCAGCAGCGCCCTCCGGGGGTATGGCTACACCTTC. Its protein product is CASSALRGYGYTF.

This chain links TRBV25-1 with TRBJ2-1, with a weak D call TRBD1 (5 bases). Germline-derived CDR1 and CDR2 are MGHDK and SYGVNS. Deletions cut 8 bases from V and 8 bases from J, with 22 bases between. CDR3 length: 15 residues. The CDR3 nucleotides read TGTGCCAGCGGTAGAAAGGACAACCTTGGCGATGAGCAGTTCTTC. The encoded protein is CASGRKDNLGDEQFF.

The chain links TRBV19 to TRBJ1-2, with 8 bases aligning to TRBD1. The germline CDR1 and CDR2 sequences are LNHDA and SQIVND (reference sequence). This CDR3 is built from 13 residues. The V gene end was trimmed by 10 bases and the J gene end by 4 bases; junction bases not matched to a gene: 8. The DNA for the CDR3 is TGTGCCACCTGGACAGGGTTTAGCTATGGCTACACCTTC. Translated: CATWTGFSYGYTF. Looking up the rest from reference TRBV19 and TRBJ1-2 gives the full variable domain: DGGITQSPKYLFRKEGQNVTLSCEQNLNHDAMYWYRQDPGQGLRLIYYSQIVNDFQKGDIAEGYSVSREKKESFPLTVTSAQKNPTAFYLCATWTGFSYGYTFGSGTRLTVV.

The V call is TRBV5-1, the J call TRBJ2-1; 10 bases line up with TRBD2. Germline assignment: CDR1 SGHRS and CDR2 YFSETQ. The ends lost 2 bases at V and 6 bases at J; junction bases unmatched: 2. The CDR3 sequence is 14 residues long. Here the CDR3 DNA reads TGCGCCAGCAGCTTCAGCGGGAGGGCCAATGAGCAGTTCTTC. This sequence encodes CASSFSGRANEQFF.

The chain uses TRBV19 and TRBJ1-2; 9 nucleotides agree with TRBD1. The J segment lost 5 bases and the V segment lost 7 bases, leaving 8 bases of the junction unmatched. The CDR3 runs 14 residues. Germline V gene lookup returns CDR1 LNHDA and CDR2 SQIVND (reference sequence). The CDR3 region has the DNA TGTGCCAGTAAACCACAGGGGGCCCAATATGGCTACACCTTC. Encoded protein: CASKPQGAQYGYTF. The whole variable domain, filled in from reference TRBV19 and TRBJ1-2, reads DGGITQSPKYLFRKEGQNVTLSCEQNLNHDAMYWYRQDPGQGLRLIYYSQIVNDFQKGDIAEGYSVSREKKESFPLTVTSAQKNPTAFYLCASKPQGAQYGYTFGSGTRLTVV.

Here the CDR3 reads CASSFHAGGNYEQYF. The CDR3 DNA reads as TGTGCCAGCAGCTTCCACGCGGGTGGCAACTACGAGCAGTACTTC. This sequence joins TRBV7-2 and TRBJ2-7; TRBD2 is a possible D gene (5 bases). There are 15 residues in the CDR3. Germline V gene lookup returns CDR1 SGHTA and CDR2 FQGNSA. Trimming shortened V by 3 bases and J by 3 bases, and 15 bases separated the two germline ends. Full variable domain (rest looked up from reference TRBV7-2 and TRBJ2-7): GAGVSQSPSNKVTEKGKDVELRCDPISGHTALYWYRQSLGQGLEFLIYFQGNSAPDKSGLPSDRFSAERTGGSVSTLTIQRTQQEDSAVYLCASSFHAGGNYEQYFGPGTRLTVT.

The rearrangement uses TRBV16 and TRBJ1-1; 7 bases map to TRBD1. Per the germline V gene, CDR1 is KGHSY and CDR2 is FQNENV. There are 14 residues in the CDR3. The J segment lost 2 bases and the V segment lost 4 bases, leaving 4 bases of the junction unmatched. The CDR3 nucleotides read TGTGCCAGCAGCCCTCGACAGGGAAACACTGAAGCTTTCTTT. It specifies CASSPRQGNTEAFF.

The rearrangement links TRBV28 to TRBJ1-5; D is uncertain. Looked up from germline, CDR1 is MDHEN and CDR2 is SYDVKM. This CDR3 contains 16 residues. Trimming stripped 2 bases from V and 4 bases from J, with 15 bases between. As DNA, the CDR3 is TGTGCCAGCAGTTTAGGGGAGGGTGGGTTGAATCAGCCCCAGCATTTT. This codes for CASSLGEGGLNQPQHF.

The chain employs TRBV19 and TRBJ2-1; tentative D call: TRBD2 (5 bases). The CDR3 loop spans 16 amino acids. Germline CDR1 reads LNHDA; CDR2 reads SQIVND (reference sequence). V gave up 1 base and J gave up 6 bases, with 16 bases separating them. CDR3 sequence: CASSIVGPIGSNEQFF. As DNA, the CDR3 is TGTGCCAGTAGTATAGTCGGACCCATAGGGAGCAATGAGCAGTTCTTC.

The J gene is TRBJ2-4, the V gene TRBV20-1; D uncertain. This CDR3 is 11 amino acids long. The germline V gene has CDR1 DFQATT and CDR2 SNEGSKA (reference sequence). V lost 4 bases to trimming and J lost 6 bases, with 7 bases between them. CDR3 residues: CSAILGNIQYF. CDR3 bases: TGCAGTGCTATTCTAGGAAACATTCAGTACTTC.

This CDR3 reads CASYSTIGTFADTQYF. CDR3 nucleotide sequence: TGCGCCAGCTATAGCACGATCGGAACTTTCGCAGATACGCAGTATTTT. The V call is TRBV5-1, the J call TRBJ2-3; D is unresolved. Germline CDR1 and CDR2: SGHRS and YFSETQ. Between the trimmed V and J ends, which lost 7 bases and 4 bases, there was a span of 22 bases. The CDR3 is made up of 16 amino acids.

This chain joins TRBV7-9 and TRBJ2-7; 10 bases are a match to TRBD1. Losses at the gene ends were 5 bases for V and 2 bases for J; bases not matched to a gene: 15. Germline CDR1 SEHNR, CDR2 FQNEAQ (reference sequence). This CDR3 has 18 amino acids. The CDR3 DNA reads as TGTGCCAGCAGCACCCTCACCCGGGACAGGGGAAAGGCCTACGAGCAGTACTTC. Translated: CASSTLTRDRGKAYEQYF.

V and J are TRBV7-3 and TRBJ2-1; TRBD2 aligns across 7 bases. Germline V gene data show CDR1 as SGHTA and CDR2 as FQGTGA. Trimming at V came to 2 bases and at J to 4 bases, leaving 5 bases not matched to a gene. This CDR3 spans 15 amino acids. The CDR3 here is CASSLFLAEYNEQFF. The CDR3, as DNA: TGTGCCAGCAGCTTATTTCTAGCGGAATACAATGAGCAGTTCTTC.

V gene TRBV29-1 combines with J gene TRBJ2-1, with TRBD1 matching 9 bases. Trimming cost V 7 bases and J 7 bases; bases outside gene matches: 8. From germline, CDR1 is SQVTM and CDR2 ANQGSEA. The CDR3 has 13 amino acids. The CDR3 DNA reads TGCAGCGCGGCCGGGACAGGGACAAATGAGCAGTTCTTC. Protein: CSAAGTGTNEQFF.

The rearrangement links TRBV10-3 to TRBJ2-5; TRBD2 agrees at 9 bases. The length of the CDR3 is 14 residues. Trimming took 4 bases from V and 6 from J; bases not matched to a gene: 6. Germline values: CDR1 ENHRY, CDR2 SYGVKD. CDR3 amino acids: CAISGTSAPQTQYF. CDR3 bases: TGTGCCATCAGTGGGACTAGCGCCCCTCAGACCCAGTACTTC.

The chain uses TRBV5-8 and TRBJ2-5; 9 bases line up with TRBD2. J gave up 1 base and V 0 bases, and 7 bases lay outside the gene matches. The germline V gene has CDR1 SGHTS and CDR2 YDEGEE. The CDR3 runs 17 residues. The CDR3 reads CASSLGNLAGSQETQYF. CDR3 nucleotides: TGTGCCAGCAGCTTGGGGAATCTAGCGGGGAGCCAAGAGACCCAGTACTTC.

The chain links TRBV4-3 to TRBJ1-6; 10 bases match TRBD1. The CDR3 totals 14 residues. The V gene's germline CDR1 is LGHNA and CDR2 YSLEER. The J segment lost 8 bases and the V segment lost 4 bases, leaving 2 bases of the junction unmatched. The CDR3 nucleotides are TGCGCCAGCAGCCCGACAGGGGGCGATTCACCCCTCCACTTT. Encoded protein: CASSPTGGDSPLHF.